The 18 T cell receptor beta chains given below trace back to one sample, sequenced in a study of T cell changes during pregnancy in multiple sclerosis. Method: immunoSEQ multiplex PCR; TCRdb's copy keeps in-frame clones and lacks some. The sample has tens of thousands of clones; over 80% are singletons. Sample: CD8+ T cells from peripheral blood mononuclear cells, taken in the third trimester of pregnancy. The receptors here all came from a female donor with multiple sclerosis, enrolled in a pregnancy study.

V gene TRBV7-9 combines with J gene TRBJ2-1; 7 bases agree with TRBD1. Trimming cost V 3 bases and J 7 bases; bases outside gene matches: 0. The germline CDR1 and CDR2 sequences are SEHNR and FQNEAQ (reference sequence). The CDR3 length is 12 residues. The DNA for the CDR3 is TGTGCCAGCAGCTTGACAGGGAATGAGCAGTTCTTC. This encodes CASSLTGNEQFF.

The chain links TRBV30 to TRBJ2-2; TRBD1 aligns across 8 bases. Germline V gene sequence: CDR1 GTSNPN, CDR2 SVGIG (reference sequence). This CDR3 region has 13 residues. Germline trimming cut 4 bases from V and 4 bases from J; bases unmatched to any gene: 2. Written as DNA, the CDR3 is TGTGCCTGGACAGGGGGCGCCACCGGGGAGCTGTTTTTT. This gives the protein CAWTGGATGELFF.

This chain connects TRBV5-8 to TRBJ2-3, with 11 bases matching TRBD2. Germline trimming cut 4 bases from V and 1 base from J; bases unmatched to any gene: 2. CDR3 length: 15 residues. Germline V gene sequence: CDR1 SGHTS, CDR2 YDEGEE. The CDR3 nucleotides are TGTGCCAGCAGCCTTAGCGGGGGGGGCACAGATACGCAGTATTTT. Its protein product is CASSLSGGGTDTQYF.

The J gene is TRBJ2-1, the V gene TRBV7-3; D possibly corresponds to TRBD2 (6 bases). The CDR3 spans 17 residues. The V end was cut by 1 base, the J end by 4 bases, with 17 bases between. Looked up from germline, CDR1 is SGHTA and CDR2 is FQGTGA. In nucleotides, the CDR3 is TGTGCCAGCAGCTTAAACGGGGGTAGCGGTCCATACAATGAGCAGTTCTTC. It specifies CASSLNGGSGPYNEQFF.

This chain links TRBV11-2 with TRBJ2-7; 7 nucleotides agree with TRBD1. Losses at the gene ends were 5 bases for V and 4 bases for J; bases not matched to a gene: 5. In germline, CDR1 is SGHAT, CDR2 FQNNGV. This CDR3 comprises 13 residues. The CDR3 coding sequence is TGTGCCAGCAGCACGGGACAGCTTTACGAGCAGTACTTC. Encoded protein: CASSTGQLYEQYF.

The rearrangement links TRBV7-2 to TRBJ1-2; TRBD1 matches at 12 bases. The CDR3 runs 18 residues. V lost 5 bases, J lost 12 bases, and 22 bases stayed unmatched. The germline V gene encodes CDR1 SGHTA and CDR2 FQGNSA. The CDR3 spells CASSQRVGTGGFLYQDTF. The CDR3 bases are TGTGCCAGCAGCCAAAGGGTTGGGACAGGGGGCTTCCTATATCAGGACACCTTC.

The chain employs TRBV2 and TRBJ1-5, with D tentatively TRBD1 (6 bases). The CDR3 is 16 amino acids. The V end lost 6 bases, the J end lost 2 bases, and 17 bases lay between the germline ends. CDR1 and CDR2 from the germline V gene are SNHLY and FYNNEI. CDR3 nucleotide sequence: TGTGCCAGCAGACTACAGGGACTAGGTGGCAATCAGCCCCAGCATTTT. It translates to CASRLQGLGGNQPQHF.

The chain carries TRBV9 and TRBJ1-1; D is perhaps TRBD1 (5 bases). Trimming left V 7 bases short and J 0 bases short, with 13 bases between. Germline V gene lookup returns CDR1 SGDLS and CDR2 YYNGEE. This CDR3 spans 14 amino acids. The CDR3 is CASGRRELNTEAFF. CDR3 coding DNA: TGTGCCAGCGGCCGCAGGGAATTGAACACTGAAGCTTTCTTT.

The J gene is TRBJ2-7, the V gene TRBV27; no firm D call. This CDR3 spans 14 amino acids. Per germline, CDR1 MNHEY and CDR2 SMNVEV (reference sequence). Trimming pared 5 bases from V and 2 bases from J, leaving 13 bases between. This chain's CDR3 is CASSPFGEAYEQYF. The CDR3 DNA is TGTGCCAGCAGTCCATTCGGTGAAGCCTACGAGCAGTACTTC.

The genes are TRBV6-6 and TRBJ2-7; 10 bases are shared with TRBD2. The ends lost 6 bases at V and 1 base at J; junction bases unmatched: 9. The germline V gene has CDR1 MNHNY and CDR2 SVGAGI (reference sequence). This CDR3 has 16 amino acids. CDR3 residues: CASSSRLAGESYEQYF. The DNA of the CDR3 is TGTGCCAGCAGCTCCCGGCTAGCGGGGGAGTCCTACGAGCAGTACTTC.

The chain links TRBV7-3 to TRBJ2-3; TRBD2 matches 8 bases. Germline V gene data show CDR1 as SGHTA and CDR2 as FQGTGA. J was trimmed by 5 bases and V by 5 bases; bases with no gene match: 3. This CDR3 is built from 13 residues. CDR3 in amino acids: CASSPGGEDTQYF. CDR3 bases: TGTGCCAGCAGCCCGGGAGGGGAAGATACGCAGTATTTT.

The V gene is TRBV6-5, the J gene TRBJ2-1; 7 bases align to TRBD1. Looked up from germline, CDR1 is MNHEY and CDR2 is SVGAGI. This CDR3 is built from 15 residues. V shed 5 bases, J shed 3 bases, and the junction held 7 bases outside the gene matches. The CDR3 bases are TGTGCCAGCAGTGTCGACAGGGTAAGCTACAATGAGCAGTTCTTC. This codes for CASSVDRVSYNEQFF.

The chain carries TRBV13 and TRBJ2-5; 8 bases are a match to TRBD1. After removal of 4 bases from V and 3 bases from J, the junction contained 4 bases not matched to a gene. The CDR3 covers 14 residues. In germline, CDR1 is PRHDT, CDR2 FYEKMQ (reference sequence). CDR3 in DNA: TGTGCCAGCAGCTACCGGGACAGGAAAGAGACCCAGTACTTC. This gives the protein CASSYRDRKETQYF.

V is TRBV15 and J is TRBJ1-3; D is unresolved. From germline, CDR1 is LNHNV and CDR2 YYDKDF (reference sequence). This CDR3 has 16 amino acids. V was pared by 0 bases and J by 0 bases, with 9 bases between. CDR3 in amino acids: CATSREGRFSGNTIYF. The CDR3 DNA sequence: TGTGCCACCAGCAGAGAGGGCAGGTTCTCTGGAAACACCATATATTTT. Combining the CDR3 with reference TRBV15 and TRBJ1-3 gives the whole variable domain DAMVIQNPRYQVTQFGKPVTLSCSQTLNHNVMYWYQQKSSQAPKLLFHYYDKDFNNEADTPDNFQSRRPNTSFCFLDIRSPGLGDTAMYLCATSREGRFSGNTIYFGEGSWLTVV.

The V and J genes are TRBV19 and TRBJ2-1, with 9 positions matching TRBD2. V was clipped by 4 bases and J by 7 bases; unmatched bases: 2. CDR1 is LNHDA, CDR2 SQIVND, per germline (reference sequence). The CDR3 sequence is 13 residues long. CDR3 protein: CASSSGGVNEQFF. The DNA of the CDR3 is TGTGCCAGTAGTAGCGGGGGGGTGAATGAGCAGTTCTTC.

In the case of this clone: At one end, the junction sequence differs from germline, possibly due to a read error. This chain links TRBV4-1 with TRBJ1-1; the D is unclear. The CDR3 is 15 residues long. The germline gives CDR1 MGHRA, CDR2 YSYEKL. The DNA for the CDR3 is TGCGCCAGCAGCCAAGGGGTAGCGAGCGCACCTGATGCTTTCTTT. This sequence encodes CASSQGVASAPDAFF.

A single count supports this clone. The chain uses TRBV29-1 and TRBJ2-7, with D possibly matching TRBD2 (6 bases). Looked up from germline, CDR1 is SQVTM and CDR2 is ANQGSEA. This CDR3 comprises 11 residues. The CDR3 sequence is CSAGSSYEQYF. CDR3 in DNA: TGCAGTGCGGGGTCTTCCTACGAGCAGTACTTC.

V and J are TRBV9 and TRBJ2-1; 10 positions match TRBD2. Germline values: CDR1 SGDLS, CDR2 YYNGEE. CDR3 length: 15 residues. Trimming removed 5 bases from V and 6 bases from J; junction bases left unmatched: 8. CDR3 bases: TGTGCCAGCAGTGGTAGGTCTAGCGGGAGCAATGAGCAGTTCTTC. Its protein product is CASSGRSSGSNEQFF.